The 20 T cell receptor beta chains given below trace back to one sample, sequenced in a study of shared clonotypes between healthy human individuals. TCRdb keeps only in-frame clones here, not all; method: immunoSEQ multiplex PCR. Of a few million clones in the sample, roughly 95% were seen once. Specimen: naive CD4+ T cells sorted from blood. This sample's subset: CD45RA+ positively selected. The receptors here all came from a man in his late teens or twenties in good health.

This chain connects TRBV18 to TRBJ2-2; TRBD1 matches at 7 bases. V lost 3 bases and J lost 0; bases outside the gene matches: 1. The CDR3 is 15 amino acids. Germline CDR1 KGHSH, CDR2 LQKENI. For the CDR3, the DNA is TGTGCCAGCTCACCGGGACAGCCGAACACCGGGGAGCTGTTTTTT. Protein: CASSPGQPNTGELFF.

The CDR3 loop is CASSLPGLSYGYTF. CDR3 coding DNA: TGTGCCAGCAGCCTACCAGGACTGAGCTATGGCTACACCTTC. This chain uses TRBV11-2 with TRBJ1-2; D not certain. This CDR3 is built from 14 residues. Trimming left V 5 bases short and J 4 bases short, with 14 bases between. CDR1 and CDR2 (germline): SGHAT, FQNNGV.

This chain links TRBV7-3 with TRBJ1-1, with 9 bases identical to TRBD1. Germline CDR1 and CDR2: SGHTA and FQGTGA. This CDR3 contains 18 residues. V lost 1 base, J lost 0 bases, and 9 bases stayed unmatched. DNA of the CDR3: TGTGCCAGCAGCTTAAGGCCGGGACAGGGTTGGATGAACACTGAAGCTTTCTTT. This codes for CASSLRPGQGWMNTEAFF.

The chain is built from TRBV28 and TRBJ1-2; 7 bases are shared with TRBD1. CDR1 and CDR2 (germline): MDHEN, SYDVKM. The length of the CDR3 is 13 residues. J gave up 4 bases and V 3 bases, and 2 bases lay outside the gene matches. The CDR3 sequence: CASSLGTAYGYTF. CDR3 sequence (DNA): TGTGCCAGCAGTTTGGGGACAGCCTATGGCTACACCTTC.

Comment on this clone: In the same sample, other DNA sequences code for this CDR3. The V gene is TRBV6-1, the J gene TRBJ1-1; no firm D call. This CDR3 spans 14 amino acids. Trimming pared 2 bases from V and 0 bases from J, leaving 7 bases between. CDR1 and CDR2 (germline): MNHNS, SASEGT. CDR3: CASSEQGVNTEAFF. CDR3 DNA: TGTGCCAGCAGTGAACAAGGCGTGAACACTGAAGCTTTCTTT.

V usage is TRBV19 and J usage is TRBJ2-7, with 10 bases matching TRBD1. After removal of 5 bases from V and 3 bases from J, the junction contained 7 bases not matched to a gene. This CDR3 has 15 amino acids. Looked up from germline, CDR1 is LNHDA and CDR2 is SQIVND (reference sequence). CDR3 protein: CASSSPDRGLYEQYF. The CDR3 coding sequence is TGTGCCAGTAGTTCCCCTGACAGGGGGCTCTACGAGCAGTACTTC.

The DNA for the CDR3 is TGTGCCAGCAGCATCTGGACAGATAAGTCAGAGACCCAGTACTTC. Protein: CASSIWTDKSETQYF. The V and J genes are TRBV7-8 and TRBJ2-5; D might be TRBD1 (6 bases). CDR3 length equals 15 residues. The germline CDR1 and CDR2 sequences are SGHVS and FQNEAQ. V lost 5 bases and J lost 4, with 17 bases in between.

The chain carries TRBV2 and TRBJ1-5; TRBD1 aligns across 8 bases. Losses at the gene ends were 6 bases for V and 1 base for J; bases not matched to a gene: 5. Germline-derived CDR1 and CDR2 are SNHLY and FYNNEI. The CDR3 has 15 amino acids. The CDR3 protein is CASSEDRVSNQPQHF. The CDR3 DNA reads TGTGCCAGCAGCGAGGACAGGGTAAGCAATCAGCCCCAGCATTTT. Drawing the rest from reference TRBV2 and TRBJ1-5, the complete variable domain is EPEVTQTPSHQVTQMGQEVILRCVPISNHLYFYWYRQILGQKVEFLVSFYNNEISEKSEIFDDQFSVERPDGSNFTLKIRSTKLEDSAMYFCASSEDRVSNQPQHFGDGTRLSIL.

The CDR3 reads CASSLPGSYLTFF. For the CDR3, the DNA is TGTGCCAGCAGCTTACCGGGCAGCTACCTTACGTTCTTC. V usage is TRBV7-2 and J usage is TRBJ2-1; D gene ambiguous. This CDR3 contains 13 residues. Trimming shortened V by 2 bases and J by 15 bases, and 17 bases separated the two germline ends. The germline gives CDR1 SGHTA, CDR2 FQGNSA.

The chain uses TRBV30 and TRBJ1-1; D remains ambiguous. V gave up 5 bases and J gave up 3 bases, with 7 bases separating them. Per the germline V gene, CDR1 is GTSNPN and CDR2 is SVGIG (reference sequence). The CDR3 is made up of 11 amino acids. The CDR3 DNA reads TGTGCCTGGGGGAGCTACACTGAAGCTTTCTTT. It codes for CAWGSYTEAFF. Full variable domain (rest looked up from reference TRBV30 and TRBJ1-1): SQTIHQWPATLVQPVGSPLSLECTVEGTSNPNLYWYRQAAGRGLQLLFYSVGIGQISSEVPQNLSASRPQDRQFILSSKKLLLSDSGFYLCAWGSYTEAFFGQGTRLTVV.

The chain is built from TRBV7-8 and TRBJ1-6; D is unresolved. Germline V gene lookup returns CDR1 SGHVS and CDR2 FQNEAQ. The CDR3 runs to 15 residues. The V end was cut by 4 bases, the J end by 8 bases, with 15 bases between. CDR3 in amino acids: CASSSTGVSDSPLHF. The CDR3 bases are TGTGCCAGCAGCTCAACTGGGGTTTCGGATTCACCCCTCCACTTT.

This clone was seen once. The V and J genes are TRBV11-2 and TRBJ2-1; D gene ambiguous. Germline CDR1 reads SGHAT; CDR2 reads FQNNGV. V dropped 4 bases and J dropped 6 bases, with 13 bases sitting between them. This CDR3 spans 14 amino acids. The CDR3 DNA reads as TGTGCCAGCAGCTCCACCGTGGGCCCCAATGAGCAGTTCTTC. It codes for CASSSTVGPNEQFF.

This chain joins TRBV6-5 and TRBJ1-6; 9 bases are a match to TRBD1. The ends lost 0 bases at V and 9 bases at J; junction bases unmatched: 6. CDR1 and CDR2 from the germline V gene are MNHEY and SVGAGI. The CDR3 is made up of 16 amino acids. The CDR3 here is CASSYSMGQGSSPLHF. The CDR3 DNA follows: TGTGCCAGCAGTTACTCGATGGGACAGGGAAGTTCACCCCTCCACTTT.

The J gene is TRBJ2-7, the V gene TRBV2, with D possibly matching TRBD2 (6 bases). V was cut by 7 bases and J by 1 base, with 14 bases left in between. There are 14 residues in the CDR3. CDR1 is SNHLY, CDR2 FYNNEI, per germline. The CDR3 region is CASTTGVWSYEQYF. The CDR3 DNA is TGTGCCAGCACGACGGGAGTCTGGTCCTACGAGCAGTACTTC.

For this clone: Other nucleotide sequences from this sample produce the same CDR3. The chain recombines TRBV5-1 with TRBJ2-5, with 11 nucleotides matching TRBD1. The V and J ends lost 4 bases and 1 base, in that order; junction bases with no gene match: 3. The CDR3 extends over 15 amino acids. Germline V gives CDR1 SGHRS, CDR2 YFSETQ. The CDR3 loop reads CASSDGQGAQETQYF. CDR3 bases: TGCGCCAGCAGCGACGGACAGGGGGCCCAAGAGACCCAGTACTTC.

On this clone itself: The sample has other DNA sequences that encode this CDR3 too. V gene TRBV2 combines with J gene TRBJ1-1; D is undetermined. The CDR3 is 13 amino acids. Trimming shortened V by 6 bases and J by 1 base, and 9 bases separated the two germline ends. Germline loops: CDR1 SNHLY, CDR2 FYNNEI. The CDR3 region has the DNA TGTGCCAGCAGCCGAGATAGGAACACTGAAGCTTTCTTT. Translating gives CASSRDRNTEAFF.

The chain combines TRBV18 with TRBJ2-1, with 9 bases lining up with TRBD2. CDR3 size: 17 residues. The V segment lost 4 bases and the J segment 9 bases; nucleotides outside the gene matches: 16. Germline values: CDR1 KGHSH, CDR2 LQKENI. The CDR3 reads CASSLPSLAGRGIEQFF. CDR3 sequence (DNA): TGTGCCAGCTCACTTCCGTCCCTAGCGGGGAGGGGGATTGAGCAGTTCTTC.

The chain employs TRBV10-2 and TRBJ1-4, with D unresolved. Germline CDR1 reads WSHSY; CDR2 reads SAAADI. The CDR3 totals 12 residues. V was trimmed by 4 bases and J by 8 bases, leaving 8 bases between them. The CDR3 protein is CASSVRGEKLFF. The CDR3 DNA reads TGCGCCAGCAGTGTCCGGGGAGAAAAACTGTTTTTT.

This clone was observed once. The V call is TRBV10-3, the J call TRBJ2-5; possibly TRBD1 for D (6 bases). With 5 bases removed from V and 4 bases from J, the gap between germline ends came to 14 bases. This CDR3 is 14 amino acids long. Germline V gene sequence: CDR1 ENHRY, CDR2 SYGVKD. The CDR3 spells CAISRDTTLETQYF. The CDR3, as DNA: TGTGCCATCAGTCGGGACACAACCTTAGAGACCCAGTACTTC.

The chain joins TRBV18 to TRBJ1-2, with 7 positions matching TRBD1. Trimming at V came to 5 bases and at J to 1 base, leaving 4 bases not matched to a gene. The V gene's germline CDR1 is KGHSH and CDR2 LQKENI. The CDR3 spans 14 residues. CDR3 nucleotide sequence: TGTGCCAGCTCATCAGGACAGGATAACTATGGCTACACCTTC. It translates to CASSSGQDNYGYTF.